This TCR beta chain was found in a study of T cells in Graves' hyperthyroidism and ophthalmopathy. Clinicians diagnosed patients from clinical symptoms, serum thyroxine and TRAb, thyroid ultrasound and orbital computed tomography. The source of the PBMCs was approximately 10 ml of fresh peripheral blood. Whole-study results and caveats: Most clonotypes expanded in the thyroid (above 0.001) were also present in blood.

Amplification targeted TCR beta CDR3 regions from RNA transcripts. With the HTBI primer set, the TCR CDR3 went through a first round of RT-PCR. TCRdb called the multiplex PCR reads again in MiXCR, with one record for every CDR3 protein. Of fewer than 450,000 distinct CDR3 sequences in the sample, 15% to 20% were seen once. CDR3 size: 17 residues. CDR1 MNHEY and CDR2 SMNVEV come from the germline V gene (reference sequence). Points on this clonotype: What it recognizes is unknown. An end of the junction does not agree with germline; a read error may underlie this.

The chain has TRBV27 and TRBJ2-7, with 13 bases that match TRBD2. Input material: blood. This TCR derives from a woman younger than 45 with Graves' hyperthyroidism that later progressed to Graves' ophthalmopathy. CDR3 coding DNA: TGTGCCAGCAGTTTGCGGGGACTAGCGGGAAGCTCCTACGAGCGGTACTTC. It yields the protein CASSLRGLAGSSYERYF.